Presented here are 22 T cell receptor beta chains from one specimen sequenced in a study of graft-versus-host responses after intestinal transplantation. Their recognized antigens are unknown. The assay was immunoSEQ multiplex PCR, and TCRdb's table has in-frame clones only and misses some. The sample yields fewer than 150,000 clones, over 85% seen once. Sequencing was performed on unstimulated CD4+ T cells sorted from spleen or lymph node cells, taken before intestinal transplant. Receptor source: a human donor who received an intestinal transplant.

V is TRBV6-1 and J is TRBJ1-3; D is undetermined. The CDR3 is 15 residues long. Trimming took off 7 bases at V and 4 bases at J, with 17 bases between the two ends. Per germline, CDR1 MNHNS and CDR2 SASEGT. The CDR3 nucleotides are TGTGCCAGCACCCGAGGATTAGGAAACGGAAACACCATATATTTT. Amino acid sequence: CASTRGLGNGNTIYF.

For the CDR3, the DNA is TGCAGCGTTGTTGTACAGAACACTGAAGCTTTCTTT. Translating it yields CSVVVQNTEAFF. This chain connects TRBV29-1 to TRBJ1-1; D remains ambiguous. Trimming shortened V by 4 bases and J by 1 base, and 7 bases separated the two germline ends. Germline-derived CDR1 and CDR2 are SQVTM and ANQGSEA. This CDR3 comprises 12 residues.

V gene TRBV2 combines with J gene TRBJ1-5; TRBD1 might be the D (5 bases). Germline values: CDR1 SNHLY, CDR2 FYNNEI. The V end was cut by 10 bases, the J end by 1 base, with 23 bases between. The CDR3 length is 17 residues. CDR3 amino acids: CAIALGGGERSNQPQHF. CDR3 nucleotide sequence: TGTGCCATCGCTCTCGGGGGGGGAGAGAGGAGCAATCAGCCCCAGCATTTT.

The rearrangement links TRBV12-5 to TRBJ1-2, with D unresolved. The V gene lost 0 bases and the J gene lost 4 bases, with 9 bases spanning the gap. CDR3 length: 14 residues. Germline CDR1 reads LGHNT; CDR2 reads FRNRAP. CDR3 sequence: CASGLVRRPYGYTF. The CDR3 nucleotides read TGTGCTAGTGGTTTGGTACGGCGACCCTATGGCTACACCTTC.

CDR3 coding DNA: TGTGCCAGCAGTTACGCGGGGGCCTCCCCCTACGAGCAGTACTTC. The encoded protein is CASSYAGASPYEQYF. This rearrangement joins TRBV6-5 to TRBJ2-7; the D gene is possibly TRBD2 (7 bases). The V end lost 2 bases, the J end lost 2 bases, and 13 bases lay between the germline ends. The CDR3 has 15 amino acids. Germline values: CDR1 MNHEY, CDR2 SVGAGI.

The rearrangement links TRBV29-1 to TRBJ2-3; D uncertain. CDR1 and CDR2 from the germline V gene are SQVTM and ANQGSEA. The CDR3 is 13 amino acids. Between the trimmed V and J ends, which lost 7 bases and 0 bases, there was a span of 11 bases. CDR3 residues: CSEETVSTDTQYF. Here the CDR3 DNA reads TGCAGCGAGGAAACAGTTAGCACAGATACGCAGTATTTT.

This chain connects TRBV6-5 to TRBJ2-1; no clear D gene. This CDR3 is 13 amino acids long. Germline CDR1 reads MNHEY; CDR2 reads SVGAGI. V was clipped by 2 bases and J by 6 bases, with 8 bases between them. The CDR3 DNA follows: TGTGCCAGCAGTTACGGACGTGGCAATGAGCAGTTCTTC. Its protein is CASSYGRGNEQFF.

The V and J genes are TRBV29-1 and TRBJ1-1, with D possibly being TRBD1 (5 bases). Trimming took 6 bases from V and 1 from J, leaving 12 bases between them. This CDR3 is 13 amino acids long. Germline V CDR1 and CDR2: SQVTM, ANQGSEA. CDR3 sequence: CSVGGYGNTEAFF. The CDR3 nucleotides read TGCAGCGTGGGGGGATATGGGAACACTGAAGCTTTCTTT.

The sample holds one count of this clone. The gene calls are TRBV6-5 and TRBJ2-7; D is unclear. CDR3 length: 11 amino acids. Germline loops: CDR1 MNHEY, CDR2 SVGAGI. Trimming pared 9 bases from V and 5 bases from J, leaving 11 bases between. The CDR3 region has the DNA TGTGCCAGTCAACTCAGAGACGAGCAGTACTTC. It is translated as CASQLRDEQYF.

This chain joins TRBV7-2 and TRBJ1-2, with a tentative D call TRBD1 (5 bases). V was cut by 0 bases and J by 3 bases, with 14 bases left in between. The V gene's germline CDR1 is SGHTA and CDR2 FQGNSA. CDR3 length: 16 residues. CDR3 in amino acids: CASSLAVRAGDYGYTF. For the CDR3, the DNA is TGTGCCAGCAGCTTAGCGGTTCGGGCGGGGGACTATGGCTACACCTTC.

This clone has a single count. This sample also contains other DNA sequences that code for the same CDR3. V gene TRBV7-9 combines with J gene TRBJ1-2; TRBD1 agrees at 7 bases. The CDR3 is 13 amino acids. The trim removed 1 base at V and 8 bases at J, leaving 4 bases unmatched. CDR1 is SEHNR and CDR2 is FQNEAQ in the germline V gene (reference sequence). This CDR3 is CASSLGQGDGYTF. The CDR3 nucleotides read TGTGCCAGCAGCTTAGGACAGGGTGACGGCTACACCTTC.

DNA of the CDR3: TGTGCCAGCAGAGCGGGACAGGGAGGGGACAATGAGCAGTTCTTC. This translates into CASRAGQGGDNEQFF. The V gene is TRBV2, the J gene TRBJ2-1; 9 bases fit TRBD1. V lost 6 bases, J lost 5 bases, and 8 bases stayed unmatched. The CDR3 consists of 15 residues. CDR1 and CDR2 from the germline V gene are SNHLY and FYNNEI.

The rearrangement links TRBV11-2 to TRBJ1-6; tentative D call: TRBD1 (6 bases). The CDR3 is made up of 15 amino acids. CDR1 is SGHAT and CDR2 is FQNNGV in the germline V gene. V lost 0 bases to trimming and J lost 11 bases, with 14 bases between them. CDR3 protein: CASSLELSGAPPLHF. The CDR3 DNA is TGTGCCAGCAGCTTAGAGTTATCGGGGGCCCCACCCCTCCACTTT.

The J gene is TRBJ2-5, the V gene TRBV4-2; 9 nucleotides match TRBD2. The J call is uncertain, as TRBJ2-7 better fits the DNA end. CDR1 LGHNA and CDR2 YNFKEQ come from the germline V gene. This CDR3 is built from 18 residues. The CDR3 region has the DNA TGTGCCAGCAGCCAAGATGGGCTAGCGGGGAGGTTGGGCTACGAGCAGTACTTC. It codes for CASSQDGLAGRLGYEQYF.

This chain joins TRBV20-1 and TRBJ2-5; no definite D call. CDR1 is DFQATT and CDR2 is SNEGSKA in the germline V gene (reference sequence). This CDR3 comprises 11 residues. V shed 4 bases and J shed 4 bases, with 7 bases lying between them. CDR3 bases: TGCAGTGCTATCCCCTCAGAGACCCAGTACTTC. Translation: CSAIPSETQYF.

The chain recombines TRBV6-5 with TRBJ1-4, with D unresolved. CDR3 length equals 14 residues. CDR1 and CDR2 (germline): MNHEY, SVGAGI. The V and J ends lost 7 bases and 0 bases respectively, with 9 bases between them. The CDR3 spells CASTPRATNEKLFF. CDR3 DNA sequence: TGTGCCAGCACCCCCCGTGCAACTAATGAAAAACTGTTTTTT.

This clone appeared a single time. The identical CDR3 is also encoded by other nucleotide sequences in the sample. This chain uses TRBV23-1 with TRBJ2-7; 7 nucleotides match TRBD2. TRBV23-1 is an open reading frame whose function is uncertain. The CDR3 has 15 residues. After removal of 4 bases from V and 3 bases from J, the junction contained 9 bases not matched to a gene. The CDR3 region has the DNA TGCGCCAGCAGTCCCTTAGCGGGCCCTCACTACGAGCAGTACTTC. Its protein is CASSPLAGPHYEQYF.

The V and J genes are TRBV6-1 and TRBJ2-1; D is possibly TRBD1 (7 bases). Trimming took off 1 base at V and 9 bases at J, with 10 bases between the two ends. The CDR3 is 13 residues long. Germline CDR1 and CDR2: MNHNS and SASEGT. As DNA, the CDR3 is TGTGCCAGCAGTGAAGGACAGGGAGGTGAGCAGTTCTTC. Translation: CASSEGQGGEQFF.

This clone came up once. This rearrangement joins TRBV4-2 to TRBJ1-5, with TRBD1 as a possible D gene (6 bases). CDR3 length equals 14 residues. V dropped 5 bases and J dropped 3 bases, with 11 bases sitting between them. CDR1 and CDR2 from the germline V gene are LGHNA and YNFKEQ. In DNA form, the CDR3 reads TGTGCCAGCAGCGAACCGGGACACAATCAGCCCCAGCATTTT. It specifies CASSEPGHNQPQHF.

The J gene is TRBJ1-5, the V gene TRBV6-1; a possible D gene is TRBD1 (6 bases). The germline V and J ends were trimmed by 8 bases and 9 bases, with 17 bases remaining between them. The CDR3 runs 13 residues. Germline CDR1 reads MNHNS; CDR2 reads SASEGT. The CDR3 DNA reads as TGTGCCAGCCTCGACAGGAGGGGATCGCCCCAGCATTTT. It yields the protein CASLDRRGSPQHF.

V usage is TRBV14 and J usage is TRBJ2-2; TRBD2 matches 12 bases. CDR1 is SGHDN, CDR2 FVKESK, per germline. The CDR3 totals 17 residues. Germline trimming cut 4 bases from V and 2 bases from J; bases unmatched to any gene: 5. CDR3 in amino acids: CASSLPGLAGNTGELFF. The CDR3 coding sequence is TGTGCCAGCAGCCTGCCGGGACTAGCGGGCAACACCGGGGAGCTGTTTTTT.

The chain joins TRBV5-6 to TRBJ2-1; the D call may be TRBD1 or TRBD2 (5 bases each). Trimming removed 1 base at V and 4 bases at J, with 9 bases between. CDR1 and CDR2 (germline): SGHDT, YYEEEE. The CDR3 has 14 amino acids. In nucleotides, the CDR3 is TGTGCCAGCAGCTTGATGGGGGTTTACAATGAGCAGTTCTTC. This encodes CASSLMGVYNEQFF.